The 31 T cell receptor beta chains below all came from one sample that was sequenced in a study of shared clonotypes between healthy human individuals. Sequencing used immunoSEQ multiplex PCR; TCRdb keeps in-frame clones, though not all of them. The data hold some 740,000 clones, with 92% observed a single time. CD45RO-negative cells were positively selected for CCR7, leaving out terminally differentiated effector memory CD45RA+ cells. Sequencing was done on a sample of naive CD8+ T cells sorted from blood. Source of these receptors: a man aged 25 to 40 in good health.

This chain links TRBV18 with TRBJ1-1; D perhaps matches TRBD1 (6 bases). V gave up 3 bases and J gave up 2 bases, with 13 bases separating them. The CDR3 extends over 15 amino acids. Germline-derived CDR1 and CDR2 are KGHSH and LQKENI. Here the CDR3 reads CASSPQLDRNTEAFF. DNA of the CDR3: TGTGCCAGCTCACCTCAATTGGACAGAAACACTGAAGCTTTCTTT.

The rearrangement links TRBV4-2 to TRBJ2-1; D is possibly TRBD2 (5 bases). The V gene's germline CDR1 is LGHNA and CDR2 YNFKEQ. The CDR3 runs to 15 residues. V lost 0 bases to trimming and J lost 6 bases, with 12 bases between them. The CDR3 bases are TGTGCCAGCAGCCAAGAAAGGCTAGCCGGCAATGAGCAGTTCTTC. This gives the protein CASSQERLAGNEQFF.

This chain joins TRBV7-9 and TRBJ2-5; D is unclear. Trimming cost V 2 bases and J 3 bases, with 4 bases left between them. CDR3 length equals 12 residues. Germline V gene sequence: CDR1 SEHNR, CDR2 FQNEAQ (reference sequence). The CDR3 DNA follows: TGTGCCAGCAGCTTATTCGAAGAGACCCAGTACTTC. Residues: CASSLFEETQYF.

This chain links TRBV15 with TRBJ1-3; tentatively, D is TRBD1 (6 bases). Germline V lookup: CDR1 LNHNV, CDR2 YYDKDF (reference sequence). The CDR3 is 17 residues long. V was trimmed by 0 bases and J by 2 bases, leaving 14 bases between them. The CDR3 coding sequence is TGTGCCACCAGCAGAGATGGGGGCCTTCGGACTGGAAACACCATATATTTT. Protein sequence: CATSRDGGLRTGNTIYF.

The chain employs TRBV9 and TRBJ2-5; the match to TRBD2 covers 11 bases. J gave up 2 bases and V 1 base, and 7 bases lay outside the gene matches. Looked up from germline, CDR1 is SGDLS and CDR2 is YYNGEE. This CDR3 spans 17 amino acids. The CDR3 bases are TGTGCCAGCAGCGTACCGACTAGCGGGGCTGATCAAGAGACCCAGTACTTC. Its protein is CASSVPTSGADQETQYF.

In DNA form, the CDR3 reads TGTGCCAGCAGCTTCCCTAGCCCCGTACAGGGGCCTCCGCCTCATGGCTACACCTTC. Protein: CASSFPSPVQGPPPHGYTF. The rearrangement links TRBV7-9 to TRBJ1-2, with 7 bases matching TRBD1. The CDR3 has 19 amino acids. The germline gives CDR1 SEHNR, CDR2 FQNEAQ (reference sequence). Trimming took 3 bases from V and 6 from J; bases not matched to a gene: 22.

The rearrangement links TRBV28 to TRBJ2-1; D unclear. CDR1 and CDR2 from the germline V gene are MDHEN and SYDVKM. The CDR3 extends over 15 amino acids. V dropped 3 bases and J dropped 6 bases, with 15 bases sitting between them. DNA for the CDR3: TGTGCCAGCAGTTTGTGGTTGATGGGTGGCAATGAGCAGTTCTTC. Translated, it gives CASSLWLMGGNEQFF.

The chain couples TRBV27 to TRBJ2-2, with D possibly being TRBD1 (7 bases). V shed 3 bases and J shed 7 bases, with 12 bases lying between them. The CDR3 loop spans 14 amino acids. CDR1 is MNHEY, CDR2 SMNVEV, per germline (reference sequence). The CDR3 is CASSFRQGGGELFF. CDR3 nucleotide sequence: TGTGCCAGCAGTTTTCGACAGGGAGGCGGGGAGCTGTTTTTT.

The chain combines TRBV28 with TRBJ1-3; the D is unclear. V lost 3 bases and J lost 0, with 9 bases in between. Per the germline V gene, CDR1 is MDHEN and CDR2 is SYDVKM. The CDR3 totals 15 residues. CDR3 DNA sequence: TGTGCCAGCAGTTTTGGGCAGAGCTCTGGAAACACCATATATTTT. This encodes CASSFGQSSGNTIYF.

This chain links TRBV7-2 with TRBJ2-7, with 10 positions matching TRBD2. The V segment lost 5 bases and the J segment 7 bases; nucleotides outside the gene matches: 14. This CDR3 has 16 residues. Germline loops: CDR1 SGHTA, CDR2 FQGNSA. The CDR3 bases are TGTGCCAGCAGCCCCGGGGGGGCTAGCGGGAGCAGGGAGCAGTACTTC. Translating it yields CASSPGGASGSREQYF.

The CDR3 reads CASSLTGLEETQYF. The CDR3 DNA reads as TGTGCCAGCAGCTTGACAGGGTTGGAGGAGACCCAGTACTTC. This chain links TRBV7-8 with TRBJ2-5; TRBD1 agrees at 7 bases. CDR3 size: 14 residues. Germline CDR1 SGHVS, CDR2 FQNEAQ. With 3 bases clipped from V and 5 bases from J, the junction kept 6 bases outside the gene matches.

Only one count was recorded for this clone. The V and J genes are TRBV6-1 and TRBJ2-3, with 7 bases matching TRBD1. The germline CDR1 and CDR2 sequences are MNHNS and SASEGT. With V trimmed by 4 bases and J by 4 bases, 14 bases remained unmatched. The CDR3 has 17 residues. The CDR3 DNA is TGTGCCAGCAGTGGTCCGCAGGGGGTGGGGCGGGCAGATACGCAGTATTTT. Translation gives CASSGPQGVGRADTQYF.

Points on this clone: Other DNA sequences in the same sample also yield this CDR3. The genes are TRBV27 and TRBJ1-2, with D unclear. The CDR3 runs to 12 residues. The germline V and J ends were trimmed by 0 bases and 4 bases, with 3 bases remaining between them. Germline lookup yields CDR1 MNHEY and CDR2 SMNVEV (reference sequence). CDR3 protein: CASSLSGYGYTF. The CDR3 DNA reads as TGTGCCAGCAGTTTATCTGGCTATGGCTACACCTTC.

The chain has TRBV19 and TRBJ2-7; no clear D. Trimming cost V 5 bases and J 2 bases, with 16 bases left between them. Germline lookup yields CDR1 LNHDA and CDR2 SQIVND (reference sequence). The CDR3 runs to 15 residues. The CDR3 is CASSGPYGETYEQYF. The CDR3, as DNA: TGTGCCAGTAGTGGACCATACGGCGAAACCTACGAGCAGTACTTC. Variable domain in full (rest from reference TRBV19 and TRBJ2-7): DGGITQSPKYLFRKEGQNVTLSCEQNLNHDAMYWYRQDPGQGLRLIYYSQIVNDFQKGDIAEGYSVSREKKESFPLTVTSAQKNPTAFYLCASSGPYGETYEQYFGPGTRLTVT.

The rearrangement links TRBV27 to TRBJ2-2, with 8 bases that match TRBD2. The CDR3 loop spans 15 amino acids. In germline, CDR1 is MNHEY, CDR2 SMNVEV (reference sequence). With 5 bases clipped from V and 5 bases from J, the junction kept 7 bases outside the gene matches. This chain's CDR3 is CASSQPRGGTGELFF. In nucleotides, the CDR3 is TGTGCCAGCAGTCAACCTCGCGGGGGGACCGGGGAGCTGTTTTTT.

The chain carries TRBV7-9 and TRBJ2-7; 7 nucleotides line up with TRBD2. V dropped 1 base and J dropped 4; count of bases not matched to a gene: 13. The CDR3 runs 17 residues. Germline CDR1 is SEHNR and CDR2 is FQNEAQ (reference sequence). The CDR3 DNA reads TGTGCCAGCAGCTTAGTATTAGGCGGGAGTGGTAATTACGAGCAGTACTTC. Protein: CASSLVLGGSGNYEQYF.

V is TRBV29-1 and J is TRBJ1-1, with TRBD1 as a possible D gene (6 bases). The CDR3 length is 15 residues. Trimming removed 7 bases from V and 0 bases from J, with 18 bases in between. In germline, CDR1 is SQVTM, CDR2 ANQGSEA. CDR3 sequence (DNA): TGCAGCGCTACACAGGGAATGTCGGTGAACACTGAAGCTTTCTTT. It specifies CSATQGMSVNTEAFF. Full variable domain (outside the CDR3, taken from reference TRBV29-1 and TRBJ1-1): SAVISQKPSRDICQRGTSLTIQCQVDSQVTMMFWYRQQPGQSLTLIATANQGSEATYESGFVIDKFPISRPNLTFSTLTVSNMSPEDSSIYLCSATQGMSVNTEAFFGQGTRLTVV.

With respect to this clone: The same CDR3 arises from other DNA sequences in this sample as well. The genes are TRBV28 and TRBJ2-7; no definite D call. Germline lookup yields CDR1 MDHEN and CDR2 SYDVKM. The CDR3 covers 12 residues. With 1 base removed from V and 3 bases from J, the gap between germline ends came to 4 bases. The CDR3 DNA reads as TGTGCCAGCAGTTTATTCGACTACGAGCAGTACTTC. Residues: CASSLFDYEQYF.

J is TRBJ2-3 and V is TRBV2; 9 nucleotides align to TRBD2. CDR1 is SNHLY, CDR2 FYNNEI, per germline. V was clipped by 2 bases and J by 3 bases; unmatched bases: 6. The CDR3 loop spans 16 amino acids. The CDR3 sequence: CASSERAGGVTDTQYF. Written as DNA, the CDR3 is TGTGCCAGCAGTGAAAGGGCGGGAGGGGTGACAGATACGCAGTATTTT.

This rearrangement joins TRBV30 to TRBJ2-5; TRBD2 agrees at 10 bases. CDR3 length: 16 residues. CDR1 is GTSNPN, CDR2 SVGIG, per germline (reference sequence). V was pared by 0 bases and J by 4 bases, with 8 bases of the junction left unmatched. DNA of the CDR3: TGTGCCTGGAGTGTTTTAGCGGGAGGTTTTGGAGAGACCCAGTACTTC. Translating it yields CAWSVLAGGFGETQYF.

The chain joins TRBV29-1 to TRBJ2-1; 9 bases are shared with TRBD2. Trimming removed 3 bases from V and 6 bases from J; junction bases left unmatched: 6. The CDR3 loop spans 14 amino acids. CDR1 and CDR2 (germline): SQVTM, ANQGSEA. CDR3 in DNA: TGCAGCGTTGATGGGGCTAGCGGGACCAATGAGCAGTTCTTC. This translates into CSVDGASGTNEQFF.

V and J are TRBV7-9 and TRBJ2-7, with no clear D. Trimming took 5 bases from V and 2 from J, leaving 4 bases between them. Per germline, CDR1 SEHNR and CDR2 FQNEAQ (reference sequence). The CDR3 sequence is 11 residues long. The CDR3 DNA reads as TGTGCCAGCAGCGGAGCCTACGAGCAGTACTTC. Amino acids: CASSGAYEQYF. The whole variable domain, filled in from reference TRBV7-9 and TRBJ2-7, reads DTGVSQNPRHKITKRGQNVTFRCDPISEHNRLYWYRQTLGQGPEFLTYFQNEAQLEKSRLLSDRFSAERPKGSFSTLEIQRTEQGDSAMYLCASSGAYEQYFGPGTRLTVT.

The chain combines TRBV28 with TRBJ2-1; the D is unclear. Deletions cut 2 bases from V and 3 bases from J, with 8 bases between. Germline V lookup: CDR1 MDHEN, CDR2 SYDVKM. This CDR3 has 14 residues. The CDR3 loop reads CASSLRAVYNEQFF. The DNA of the CDR3 is TGTGCCAGCAGTTTAAGGGCAGTCTACAATGAGCAGTTCTTC.

The chain uses TRBV6-6 and TRBJ2-7; 10 nucleotides line up with TRBD1. This CDR3 has 15 amino acids. Germline loops: CDR1 MNHNY, CDR2 SVGAGI (reference sequence). With V trimmed by 5 bases and J by 4 bases, 8 bases remained unmatched. This chain's CDR3 is CASSLLSGQGYEQYF. CDR3 nucleotides: TGTGCCAGCAGTCTTCTGTCGGGACAGGGGTACGAGCAGTACTTC.

Comment on this clone: Additional DNA sequences in this sample encode the identical CDR3. The rearrangement links TRBV9 to TRBJ2-1; the match to TRBD2 covers 9 bases. J was trimmed by 5 bases and V by 0 bases; bases with no gene match: 3. This CDR3 contains 15 residues. Germline V gives CDR1 SGDLS, CDR2 YYNGEE. CDR3: CASSVVGGRDNEQFF. As DNA, the CDR3 is TGTGCCAGCAGCGTAGTTGGCGGGAGGGACAATGAGCAGTTCTTC.

The genes are TRBV4-1 and TRBJ2-1; tentative D call: TRBD2 (5 bases). Germline V gives CDR1 MGHRA, CDR2 YSYEKL. Trimming cost V 2 bases and J 0 bases, with 11 bases left between them. This CDR3 has 16 amino acids. CDR3 protein: CASSQTGSISYNEQFF. The DNA of the CDR3 is TGCGCCAGCAGCCAAACGGGATCAATCTCCTACAATGAGCAGTTCTTC.

The chain couples TRBV18 to TRBJ2-3, with 9 positions matching TRBD2. The J segment lost 6 bases and the V segment lost 3 bases, leaving 10 bases of the junction unmatched. CDR1 is KGHSH and CDR2 is LQKENI in the germline V gene. The length of the CDR3 is 16 residues. This CDR3 is CASSPVAGEGWDTQYF. CDR3 DNA sequence: TGTGCCAGCTCACCTGTAGCGGGAGAGGGCTGGGATACGCAGTATTTT.

This chain joins TRBV7-2 and TRBJ2-1; D is unclear. The CDR3 runs 14 residues. Germline CDR1 reads SGHTA; CDR2 reads FQGNSA. The V and J ends lost 2 bases and 6 bases respectively, with 11 bases between them. CDR3 bases: TGTGCCAGCAGCTTACCCTCGGCGTTCAATGAGCAGTTCTTC. Translated: CASSLPSAFNEQFF. Full variable domain (outside the CDR3, taken from reference TRBV7-2 and TRBJ2-1): GAGVSQSPSNKVTEKGKDVELRCDPISGHTALYWYRQSLGQGLEFLIYFQGNSAPDKSGLPSDRFSAERTGGSVSTLTIQRTQQEDSAVYLCASSLPSAFNEQFFGPGTRLTVL.

The chain carries TRBV9 and TRBJ2-5; D may match TRBD1 or TRBD2 (6 bases each). The CDR3 sequence is 14 residues long. CDR1 and CDR2 from the germline V gene are SGDLS and YYNGEE. The V end lost 2 bases, the J end lost 1 base, and 9 bases lay between the germline ends. The CDR3 DNA is TGTGCCAGCAGCGTTACGGGGGCCCAAGAGACCCAGTACTTC. Encoded protein: CASSVTGAQETQYF.

CDR3: CASTPGMNTEAFF. In DNA form, the CDR3 reads TGTGCCAGCACCCCAGGAATGAACACTGAAGCTTTCTTT. The rearrangement links TRBV27 to TRBJ1-1; no definite D call. V shed 7 bases and J shed 0 bases, with 9 bases lying between them. The CDR3 has 13 amino acids. CDR1 and CDR2 from the germline V gene are MNHEY and SMNVEV (reference sequence).

J is TRBJ2-2 and V is TRBV9; D may match TRBD1 or TRBD2 (5 bases each). CDR1 and CDR2 (germline): SGDLS, YYNGEE. The CDR3 covers 18 residues. The V end was cut by 4 bases, the J end by 0 bases, with 19 bases between. The CDR3 nucleotides are TGTGCCAGCAGCCCCCAGAGTGGGACGAGGGCGAACACCGGGGAGCTGTTTTTT. This translates into CASSPQSGTRANTGELFF.